This T cell receptor (beta chain) was identified in a study of Ad26.COV2.S vaccination and SARS-CoV-2 variants. Study-level background: Donor joined the COV1001 Ad26.COV2.S trial arm. Study findings and constraints: Vaccinees and placebo recipients showed similar non-spike TCR breadth. Total T cell responses were possibly underestimated by TCR breadth and depth analyses.

As regards this clone: Its antigen remains unknown.

CDR1 is WNHNN, CDR2 SYGVQD, per germline (reference sequence). Trimming shortened V by 3 bases and J by 4 bases, and 10 bases separated the two germline ends. The CDR3 covers 14 residues. The treatment was: approximately 18 received Ad26.COV2.S at low or high dose, single or two shots; several received placebo; per-sample allocation not given. The investigators took samples on day 63 after the first vaccine or placebo injection. Generated by immunoSEQ multiplex PCR, the TCRdb table keeps only in-frame clones and is missing some. This table has about 390,000 clones, roughly 90% appearing once. This rearrangement joins TRBV10-1 to TRBJ2-1, with a tentative D call TRBD2 (6 bases). The source was peripheral blood, collected in a trial of Ad26.COV2.S vaccine versus placebo. The clonotype originates from a person aged 18 to 65 who received the Ad26.COV2.S COVID-19 vaccine or a placebo. The CDR3 DNA sequence: TGCGCCAGCAGTGACGAACGGGGGTACAATGAGCAGTTCTTC. It translates to CASSDERGYNEQFF.